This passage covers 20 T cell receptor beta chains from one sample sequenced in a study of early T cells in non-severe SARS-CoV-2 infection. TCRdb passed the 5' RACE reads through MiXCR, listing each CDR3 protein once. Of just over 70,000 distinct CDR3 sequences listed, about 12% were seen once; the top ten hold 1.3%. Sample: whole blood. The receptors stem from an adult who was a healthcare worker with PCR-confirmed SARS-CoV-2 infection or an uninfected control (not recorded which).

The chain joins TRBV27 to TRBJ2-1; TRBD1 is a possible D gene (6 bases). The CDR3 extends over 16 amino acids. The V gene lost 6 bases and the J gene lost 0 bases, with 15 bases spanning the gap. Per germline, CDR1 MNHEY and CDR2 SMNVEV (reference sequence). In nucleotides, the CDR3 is TGTGCCAGCAGGGTGGGGGCCGACAGCTCCTACAATGAGCAGTTCTTC. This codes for CASRVGADSSYNEQFF.

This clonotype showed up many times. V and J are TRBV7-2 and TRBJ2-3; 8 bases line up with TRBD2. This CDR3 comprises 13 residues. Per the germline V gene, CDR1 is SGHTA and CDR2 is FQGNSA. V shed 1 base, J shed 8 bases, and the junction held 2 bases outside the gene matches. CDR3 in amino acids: CASSLVAGGTQYF. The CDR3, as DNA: TGTGCCAGCAGCTTAGTGGCGGGGGGTACGCAGTATTTT.

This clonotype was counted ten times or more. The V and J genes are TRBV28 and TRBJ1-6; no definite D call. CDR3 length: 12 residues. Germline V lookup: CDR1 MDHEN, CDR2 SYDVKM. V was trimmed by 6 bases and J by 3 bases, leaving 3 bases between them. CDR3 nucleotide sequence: TGTGCCAGCAGCTACTATAATTCACCCCTCCACTTT. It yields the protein CASSYYNSPLHF. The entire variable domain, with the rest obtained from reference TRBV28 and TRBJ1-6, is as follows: DVKVTQSSRYLVKRTGEKVFLECVQDMDHENMFWYRQDPGLGLRLIYFSYDVKMKEKGDIPEGYSVSREKKERFSLILESASTNQTSMYLCASSYYNSPLHFGNGTRLTVT.

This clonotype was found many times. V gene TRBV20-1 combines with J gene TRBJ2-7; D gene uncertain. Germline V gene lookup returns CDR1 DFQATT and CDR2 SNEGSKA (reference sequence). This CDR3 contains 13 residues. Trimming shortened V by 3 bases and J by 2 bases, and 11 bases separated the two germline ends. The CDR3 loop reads CSASYGAAYEQYF. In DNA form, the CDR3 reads TGCAGTGCTAGTTATGGCGCCGCCTACGAGCAGTACTTC.

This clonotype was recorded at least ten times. CDR3 nucleotide sequence: TGTGCCAGCAGCACTGACAGGCATCTAGCCAAAAACATTCAGTACTTC. Translation: CASSTDRHLAKNIQYF. The rearrangement uses TRBV7-9 and TRBJ2-4, with a tentative D call TRBD1 (6 bases). Germline lookup yields CDR1 SEHNR and CDR2 FQNEAQ (reference sequence). V lost 5 bases and J 0 bases, leaving 14 bases between the germline ends. The CDR3 length is 16 residues.

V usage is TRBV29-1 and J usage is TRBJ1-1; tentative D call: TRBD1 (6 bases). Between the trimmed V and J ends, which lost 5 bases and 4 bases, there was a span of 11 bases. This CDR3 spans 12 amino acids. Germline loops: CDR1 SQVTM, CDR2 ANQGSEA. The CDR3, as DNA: TGCAGCGTTCCCACAGGGCCCACTGAAGCTTTCTTT. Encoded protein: CSVPTGPTEAFF.

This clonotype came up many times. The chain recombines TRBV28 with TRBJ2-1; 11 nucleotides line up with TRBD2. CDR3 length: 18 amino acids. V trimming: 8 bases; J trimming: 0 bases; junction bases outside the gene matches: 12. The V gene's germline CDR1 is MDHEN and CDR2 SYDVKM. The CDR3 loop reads CASLLGLAVQSSYNEQFF. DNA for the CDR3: TGTGCCAGCCTCCTGGGACTAGCGGTCCAGAGCTCCTACAATGAGCAGTTCTTC.

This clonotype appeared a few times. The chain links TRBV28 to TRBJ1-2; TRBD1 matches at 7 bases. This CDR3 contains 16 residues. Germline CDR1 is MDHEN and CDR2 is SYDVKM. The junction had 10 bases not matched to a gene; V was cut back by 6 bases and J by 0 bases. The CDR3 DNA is TGTGCCAGCAGCAGCCCACAGGGGACCGCTAACTATGGCTACACCTTC. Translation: CASSSPQGTANYGYTF.

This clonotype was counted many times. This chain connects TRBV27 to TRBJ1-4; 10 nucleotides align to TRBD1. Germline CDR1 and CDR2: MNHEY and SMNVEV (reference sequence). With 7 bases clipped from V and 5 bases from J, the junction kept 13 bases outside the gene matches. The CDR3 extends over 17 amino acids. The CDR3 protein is CASKIRDRGIENEKLFF. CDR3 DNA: TGTGCCAGCAAGATCCGGGACAGGGGAATAGAAAATGAAAAACTGTTTTTT.

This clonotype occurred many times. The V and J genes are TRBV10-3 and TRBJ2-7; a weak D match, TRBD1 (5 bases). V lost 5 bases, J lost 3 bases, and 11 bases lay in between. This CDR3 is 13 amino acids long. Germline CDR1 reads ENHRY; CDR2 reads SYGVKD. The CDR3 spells CAISIGVGYEQYF. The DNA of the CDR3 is TGTGCCATCAGTATAGGGGTAGGCTACGAGCAGTACTTC.

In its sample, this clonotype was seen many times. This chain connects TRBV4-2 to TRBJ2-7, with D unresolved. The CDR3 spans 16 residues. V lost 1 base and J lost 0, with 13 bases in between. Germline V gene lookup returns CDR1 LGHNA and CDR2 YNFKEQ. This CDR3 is CASSQGAYQSSYEQYF. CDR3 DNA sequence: TGTGCCAGCAGCCAAGGGGCGTATCAAAGCTCCTACGAGCAGTACTTC.

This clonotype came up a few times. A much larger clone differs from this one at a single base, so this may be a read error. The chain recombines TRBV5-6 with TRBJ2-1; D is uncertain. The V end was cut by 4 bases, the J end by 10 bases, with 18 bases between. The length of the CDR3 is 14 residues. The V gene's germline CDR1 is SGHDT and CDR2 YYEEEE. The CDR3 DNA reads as TGTGCCAGCAGCCGTATGGCCCCCCTCGCCGAGCAGTTCTTC. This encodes CASSRMAPLAEQFF.

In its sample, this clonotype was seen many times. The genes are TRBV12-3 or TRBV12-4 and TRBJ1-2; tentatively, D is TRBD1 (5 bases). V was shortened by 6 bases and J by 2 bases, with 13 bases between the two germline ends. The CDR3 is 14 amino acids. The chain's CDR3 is CASSFVGGNYGYTF. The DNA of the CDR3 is TGTGCCAGCAGCTTTGTGGGGGGGAACTATGGCTACACCTTC.

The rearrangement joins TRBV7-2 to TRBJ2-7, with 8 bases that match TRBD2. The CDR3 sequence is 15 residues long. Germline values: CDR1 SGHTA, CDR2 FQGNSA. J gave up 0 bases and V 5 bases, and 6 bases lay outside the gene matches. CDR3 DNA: TGTGCCAGCAGCGTGACTAGCGAAGCCTCCTACGAGCAGTACTTC. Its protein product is CASSVTSEASYEQYF. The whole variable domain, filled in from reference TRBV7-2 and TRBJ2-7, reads GAGVSQSPSNKVTEKGKDVELRCDPISGHTALYWYRQSLGQGLEFLIYFQGNSAPDKSGLPSDRFSAERTGGSVSTLTIQRTQQEDSAVYLCASSVTSEASYEQYFGPGTRLTVT.

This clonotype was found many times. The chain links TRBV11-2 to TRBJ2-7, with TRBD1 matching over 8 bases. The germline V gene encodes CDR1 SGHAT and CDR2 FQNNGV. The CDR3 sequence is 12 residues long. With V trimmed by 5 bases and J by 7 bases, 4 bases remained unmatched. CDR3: CASSTRDREQYF. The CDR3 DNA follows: TGTGCCAGCAGCACCAGGGACAGGGAGCAGTACTTC. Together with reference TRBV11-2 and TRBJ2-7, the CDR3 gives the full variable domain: EAGVAQSPRYKIIEKRQSVAFWCNPISGHATLYWYQQILGQGPKLLIQFQNNGVVDDSQLPKDRFSAERLKGVDSTLKIQPAKLEDSAVYLCASSTRDREQYFGPGTRLTVT.

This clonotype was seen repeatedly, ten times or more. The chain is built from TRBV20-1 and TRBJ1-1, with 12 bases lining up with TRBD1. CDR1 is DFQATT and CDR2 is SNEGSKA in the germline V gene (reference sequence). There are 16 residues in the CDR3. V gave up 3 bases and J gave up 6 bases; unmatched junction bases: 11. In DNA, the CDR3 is TGCAGTGCTAGTACTCCGGGACAGGGGGCGGTCGCTGAAGCTTTCTTT. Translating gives CSASTPGQGAVAEAFF.

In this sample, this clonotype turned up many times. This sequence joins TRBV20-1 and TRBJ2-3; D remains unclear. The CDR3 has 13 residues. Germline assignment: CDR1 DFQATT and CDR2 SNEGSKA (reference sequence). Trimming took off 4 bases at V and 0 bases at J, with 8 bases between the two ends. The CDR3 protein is CSAKGTSTDTQYF. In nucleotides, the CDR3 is TGCAGTGCTAAGGGCACTAGCACAGATACGCAGTATTTT.

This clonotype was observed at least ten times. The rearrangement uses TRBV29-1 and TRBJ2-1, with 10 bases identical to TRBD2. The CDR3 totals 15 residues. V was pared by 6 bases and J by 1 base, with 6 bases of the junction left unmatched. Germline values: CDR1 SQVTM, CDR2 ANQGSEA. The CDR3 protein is CSVSGTSVSYNEQFF. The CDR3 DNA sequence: TGCAGCGTCTCCGGGACTAGCGTGTCCTACAATGAGCAGTTCTTC.

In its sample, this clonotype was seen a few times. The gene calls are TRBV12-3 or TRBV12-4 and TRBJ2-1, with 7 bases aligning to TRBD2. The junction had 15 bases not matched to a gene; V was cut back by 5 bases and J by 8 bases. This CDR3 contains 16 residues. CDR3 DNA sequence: TGTGCCAGCAGTCTACATCTTATCGGGAGGCGGGATGAGCAGTTCTTC. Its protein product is CASSLHLIGRRDEQFF.

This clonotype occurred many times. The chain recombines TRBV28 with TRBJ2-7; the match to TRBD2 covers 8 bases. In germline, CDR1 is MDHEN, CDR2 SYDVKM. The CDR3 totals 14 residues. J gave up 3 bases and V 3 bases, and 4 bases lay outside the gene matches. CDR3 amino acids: CASSFSGMNYEQYF. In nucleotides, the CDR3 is TGTGCCAGCAGTTTTAGCGGGATGAACTACGAGCAGTACTTC.